Sequencing of this T cell receptor (beta chain) was carried out in a study of radiotherapy plus CTLA-4 blockade in lung cancer. General observations from the study: Subsequent to radiotherapy plus ipilimumab, tumor-derived TCR clones underwent expansion in blood.

Generated by immunoSEQ multiplex PCR, the TCRdb table keeps only in-frame clones and is missing some. The top ten clones hold around 1% of a sample with 71,000 or so clones, about 87% of them seen once. This CDR3 contains 14 residues. Germline assignment: CDR1 MDHEN and CDR2 SYDVKM. V was clipped by 5 bases and J by 2 bases; unmatched bases: 6. A note on this clone: The antigen is not known.

This TCR came from a human donor with non-small cell lung cancer who had stable disease on radiotherapy plus ipilimumab. The source was peripheral blood, collected from a patient treated with radiotherapy plus ipilimumab. The gene calls are TRBV28 and TRBJ2-7; 7 positions agree with TRBD1. CDR3 amino acids: CASSPGDRPYEQYF. The CDR3 DNA follows: TGTGCCAGCAGTCCCGGGGACAGACCCTACGAGCAGTACTTC.